Following are 7 T cell receptor beta chains from one sample sequenced in a study of T-cell memory formation after mild COVID-19. Each CDR3 protein is one row after TCRdb ran MiXCR on the 5' RACE reads. The sample includes a few hundred thousand distinct CDR3 sequences, 8% to 10% of them seen just once. What was sequenced was PBMCs or a T cell subset sorted from them (not recorded which). The source of these receptors is a man aged 18 to 29 who had mild COVID-19 (a few samples of this study predate the infection). Cell type and time point are not known.

This clonotype was picked up many times. This sequence joins TRBV7-2 and TRBJ2-2; perhaps TRBD2 as D (6 bases). Trimming removed 1 base at V and 2 bases at J, with 8 bases between. Germline CDR1 SGHTA, CDR2 FQGNSA. This CDR3 has 15 residues. The CDR3, as DNA: TGTGCCAGCAGCTTAGTAGCGGTTAACACCGGGGAGCTGTTTTTT. Amino acid sequence: CASSLVAVNTGELFF.

There are a few counts of this clonotype. The chain employs TRBV29-1 and TRBJ2-5, with D uncertain. The CDR3 is made up of 12 amino acids. V dropped 4 bases and J dropped 3 bases, with 9 bases sitting between them. Germline loops: CDR1 SQVTM, CDR2 ANQGSEA. The CDR3 nucleotides are TGCAGCGTTGGCCGGCAGGAAGAGACCCAGTACTTC. Its translation: CSVGRQEETQYF.

The V call is TRBV10-3, the J call TRBJ2-1; tentatively, D is TRBD1 (5 bases). V shed 6 bases and J shed 5 bases, with 11 bases lying between them. This CDR3 contains 13 residues. CDR1 is ENHRY, CDR2 SYGVKD, per germline. The CDR3 here is CAISRQSHNEQFF. In DNA, the CDR3 is TGTGCCATCAGCAGACAGTCCCACAATGAGCAGTTCTTC.

This clonotype has a count of ten or more. V gene TRBV29-1 combines with J gene TRBJ2-7, with a weak D call TRBD2 (5 bases). The length of the CDR3 is 12 residues. Trimming removed 2 bases from V and 4 bases from J, with 9 bases in between. The germline V gene encodes CDR1 SQVTM and CDR2 ANQGSEA. Here the CDR3 DNA reads TGCAGCGTTGAAACTAGGGATTACGAGCAGTACTTC. Translating it yields CSVETRDYEQYF.

The chain recombines TRBV30 with TRBJ1-2; 10 bases line up with TRBD1. J lost 6 bases, V lost 0 bases, and 1 base had no gene match. CDR1 and CDR2 (germline): GTSNPN, SVGIG (reference sequence). CDR3 length equals 13 residues. The CDR3 here is CAWSVGTGDGYTF. CDR3 bases: TGTGCCTGGAGTGTTGGGACAGGGGATGGCTACACCTTC.

This clonotype was detected a few times. The chain carries TRBV24-1 and TRBJ2-2; D is perhaps TRBD1 (6 bases). V lost 1 base, J lost 5 bases, and 10 bases lay in between. Germline-derived CDR1 and CDR2 are KGHDR and SFDVKD. The CDR3 has 15 amino acids. The CDR3 bases are TGTGCCACCAGTGATTTACGCCAGGGGACCGGGGAGCTGTTTTTT. It is translated as CATSDLRQGTGELFF.

This clonotype was recorded a few times. The chain employs TRBV5-1 and TRBJ1-6, with a tentative D call TRBD1 (5 bases). Trimming left V 6 bases short and J 10 bases short, with 14 bases between. The CDR3 covers 13 residues. The germline V gene has CDR1 SGHRS and CDR2 YFSETQ. CDR3 residues: CASTGEGLSPLHF. CDR3 sequence (DNA): TGCGCCAGCACTGGGGAGGGGCTCTCACCCCTCCACTTT.